The 21 T cell receptor gamma chains below were found in one sample sequenced in a study of Vδ1+ human thymocytes. The study, taken as a whole, reports: Thymic TRG and TRD repertoires appeared highly polyclonal, with Gaussian CDR3 length distributions.

What these receptors recognize is not known. Sequences come from RNA converted to cDNA by reverse transcription. Multiplex PCR used pooled V-gene forward primers and a constant-region reverse primer to amplify CDR3s. TCRdb reapplied CATT to the multiplex PCR reads. The sample lists tens of thousands of gamma-chain clones, roughly 20% occurring once. Sample: Vdelta1+ gamma-delta thymocytes from the thymus. The subset: FACS-sorted CD3+ TCRalphabeta- TCRVdelta1+ TCRVdelta2- thymocytes. These receptors all stem from a boy under two years old who had congenital heart surgery.

This clone was picked up a small number of times. The J gene is TRGJ1 or TRGJ2, the V gene TRGV4. With V trimmed by 4 bases and J by 7 bases, 10 bases remained unmatched. The germline V gene has CDR1 EGSTGY and CDR2 YDSYTSSV. The CDR3 spans 13 residues. The CDR3 DNA follows: TGTGCCACCTGGGACGTCCGTTGCTATAAGAAACTCTTT. This codes for CATWDVRCYKKLF.

This clone came up a few times. The V and J genes are TRGV4 and TRGJ1 or TRGJ2. Germline CDR1 EGSTGY, CDR2 YDSYTSSV. The CDR3 extends over 15 amino acids. After removal of 0 bases from V and 0 bases from J, the junction contained 5 bases not matched to a gene. The CDR3: CATWDGSSNYYKKLF. In nucleotides, the CDR3 is TGTGCCACCTGGGATGGGAGTTCGAATTATTATAAGAAACTCTTT.

Within the sample, this clone is large (0.1 to 1%). The same CDR3 arises from other DNA sequences in this sample as well. The genes are TRGV9 and TRGJ1 or TRGJ2. In germline, CDR1 is GITISATS, CDR2 ISYDGTV (reference sequence). The CDR3 is 13 amino acids. After removal of 2 bases from V and 0 bases from J, the junction contained 1 base not matched to a gene. The CDR3 loop reads CALWEANYYKKLF. The CDR3 coding sequence is TGTGCCTTGTGGGAGGCGAATTATTATAAGAAACTCTTT.

This clone was picked up a small number of times. Other nucleotide sequences from this sample produce the same CDR3. V and J are TRGV4 and TRGJP1. The germline CDR1 and CDR2 sequences are EGSTGY and YDSYTSSV. The CDR3 consists of 16 residues. The ends lost 1 base at V and 0 bases at J; junction bases unmatched: 5. The CDR3 DNA reads TGTGCCACCTGGGATGGAACCTATACCACTGGTTGGTTCAAGATATTT. Translation: CATWDGTYTTGWFKIF.

This chain links TRGV4 with TRGJ1 or TRGJ2. The CDR3 contains 14 residues. V dropped 1 base and J dropped 4; count of bases not matched to a gene: 7. Per germline, CDR1 EGSTGY and CDR2 YDSYTSSV. The CDR3 DNA reads as TGTGCCACCTGGGATGGCCGACTGTATTATAAGAAACTCTTT. Encoded protein: CATWDGRLYYKKLF.

The J gene is TRGJP2, the V gene TRGV4. The CDR3 runs 15 residues. J gave up 3 bases and V 0 bases, and 4 bases lay outside the gene matches. Looked up from germline, CDR1 is EGSTGY and CDR2 is YDSYTSSV. CDR3 DNA sequence: TGTGCCACCTGGGATGGGTTTGGTAGTGATTGGATCAAGACGTTT. Its protein is CATWDGFGSDWIKTF.

This clone was detected a few times. This chain joins TRGV5 and TRGJ1 or TRGJ2. Germline V gives CDR1 VINAFY, CDR2 YDVSNSKD. The CDR3 is 12 residues long. J was trimmed by 12 bases and V by 0 bases; bases with no gene match: 8. Written as DNA, the CDR3 is TGTGCCACCTGGGACAGGCGAGTACGGAAACTCTTT. Translating gives CATWDRRVRKLF.

This clone turned up a few times. This chain links TRGV4 with TRGJ1 or TRGJ2. With 4 bases clipped from V and 0 bases from J, the junction kept 6 bases outside the gene matches. Germline lookup yields CDR1 EGSTGY and CDR2 YDSYTSSV. The CDR3 runs 14 residues. In DNA form, the CDR3 reads TGTGCCACCTGGGACAGTACGAATTATTATAAGAAACTCTTT. The encoded protein is CATWDSTNYYKKLF.

This clone was recorded a few times. The same CDR3 arises from other DNA sequences in this sample as well. The rearrangement joins TRGV2 to TRGJP2. This CDR3 is built from 14 residues. Germline CDR1 reads EGSNGY; CDR2 reads YDSYNSKV. V was clipped by 4 bases and J by 1 base; unmatched bases: 3. The CDR3 coding sequence is TGTGCCACCTGGGATGGTAGTAGTGATTGGATCAAGACGTTT. It specifies CATWDGSSDWIKTF.

This clone was recorded a few times. The rearrangement uses TRGV9 and TRGJP2. Unmatched junction bases numbered 1, after V lost 0 bases and J lost 3 bases. Germline V gives CDR1 GITISATS, CDR2 ISYDGTV (reference sequence). The CDR3 is 14 residues long. Here the CDR3 reads CALWEVGSDWIKTF. In nucleotides, the CDR3 is TGTGCCTTGTGGGAGGTGGGTAGTGATTGGATCAAGACGTTT.

In its sample, this clone was seen a few times. The sample contains more than one DNA sequence encoding this CDR3. The chain employs TRGV9 and TRGJ1 or TRGJ2. The V gene's germline CDR1 is GITISATS and CDR2 ISYDGTV (reference sequence). This CDR3 contains 12 residues. Losses at the gene ends were 4 bases for V and 5 bases for J; bases not matched to a gene: 5. The CDR3 sequence: CALWDHDYKKLF. CDR3 sequence (DNA): TGTGCCTTGTGGGATCACGATTATAAGAAACTCTTT.

About this clone itself: Other DNA sequences in the sample encode the same CDR3. The chain joins TRGV9 to TRGJ1 or TRGJ2. The V gene end was trimmed by 1 base and the J gene end by 3 bases; junction bases not matched to a gene: 6. The germline V gene encodes CDR1 GITISATS and CDR2 ISYDGTV (reference sequence). This CDR3 is 14 amino acids long. This chain's CDR3 is CALWEVRSYYKKLF. In nucleotides, the CDR3 is TGTGCCTTGTGGGAGGTCCGATCTTATTATAAGAAACTCTTT.

V is TRGV9 and J is TRGJ1 or TRGJ2. The CDR3 has 11 residues. Losses at the gene ends were 0 bases for V and 16 bases for J; bases not matched to a gene: 9. The germline gives CDR1 GITISATS, CDR2 ISYDGTV (reference sequence). The CDR3 protein is CALWEVHTCLF. CDR3 DNA sequence: TGTGCCTTGTGGGAGGTGCATACTTGCCTCTTT.

The rearrangement uses TRGV3 and TRGJ1 or TRGJ2. There are 14 residues in the CDR3. The germline gives CDR1 VTNTFY, CDR2 YDVSTARD (reference sequence). Trimming at V came to 5 bases and at J to 5 bases, leaving 12 bases not matched to a gene. The CDR3 DNA sequence: TGTGCCACCTGGGGCCCGACTGAGAATTATAAGAAACTCTTT. Translation gives CATWGPTENYKKLF.

This rearrangement joins TRGV5 to TRGJ1 or TRGJ2. Losses at the gene ends were 6 bases for V and 4 bases for J; bases not matched to a gene: 9. Germline V gene lookup returns CDR1 VINAFY and CDR2 YDVSNSKD. CDR3 size: 13 residues. CDR3 region: CATWPGGYYKKLF. The CDR3 DNA follows: TGTGCCACCTGGCCTGGGGGCTATTATAAGAAACTCTTT.

The genes are TRGV4 and TRGJ1 or TRGJ2. V was clipped by 1 base and J by 10 bases; unmatched bases: 10. The CDR3 covers 13 residues. The germline V gene encodes CDR1 EGSTGY and CDR2 YDSYTSSV. CDR3 loop: CATWDGVREKKLF. DNA for the CDR3: TGTGCCACCTGGGATGGCGTAAGGGAAAAGAAACTCTTT.

This clone was seen just once. The rearrangement uses TRGV4 and TRGJ1 or TRGJ2. In germline, CDR1 is EGSTGY, CDR2 YDSYTSSV. CDR3 length: 16 amino acids. J was trimmed by 3 bases and V by 0 bases; bases with no gene match: 11. The CDR3 nucleotides are TGTGCCACCTGGGATGGGCTTAGAACGGGTTATTATAAGAAACTCTTT. Its protein is CATWDGLRTGYYKKLF.

This clone is classed as medium-sized (0.01 to 0.1%). The same CDR3 arises from other DNA sequences in this sample as well. The chain carries TRGV5 and TRGJ1 or TRGJ2. The CDR3 is 14 residues long. With 0 bases clipped from V and 3 bases from J, the junction kept 5 bases outside the gene matches. From germline, CDR1 is VINAFY and CDR2 YDVSNSKD. The CDR3, as DNA: TGTGCCACCTGGGACAGGCCCCCTTATTATAAGAAACTCTTT. This sequence encodes CATWDRPPYYKKLF.

The V gene is TRGV2, the J gene TRGJ1 or TRGJ2. Germline CDR1 is EGSNGY and CDR2 is YDSYNSKV. V lost 4 bases, J lost 7 bases, and 7 bases stayed unmatched. The length of the CDR3 is 12 residues. The DNA of the CDR3 is TGTGCCACCTGGGAAAGAGGATATAAGAAACTCTTT. Translation: CATWERGYKKLF.

This clone was observed a handful of times. The chain couples TRGV5 to TRGJ1 or TRGJ2. The germline gives CDR1 VINAFY, CDR2 YDVSNSKD. With V trimmed by 9 bases and J by 9 bases, 5 bases remained unmatched. The CDR3 is 9 residues long. CDR3 in DNA: TGTGCCACCGTAGCTAAGAAACTCTTT. It translates to CATVAKKLF.

This clone has only a few counts. The J gene is TRGJ1 or TRGJ2, the V gene TRGV4. The CDR3 consists of 12 residues. Per the germline V gene, CDR1 is EGSTGY and CDR2 is YDSYTSSV. The ends lost 0 bases at V and 11 bases at J; junction bases unmatched: 7. The DNA of the CDR3 is TGTGCCACCTGGGATGGGATAAAGGAGAAACTCTTT. Amino acids: CATWDGIKEKLF.